This T cell receptor beta chain was captured by sequencing in a study of T cells after yellow fever vaccination. Conversion of TCR transcripts into cDNA relied on 5'RACE template switching, which added a universal primer site and UMIs. TCRdb recomputed calls from the 5' RACE reads with MiXCR, one row per CDR3 protein. The sample has hundreds of thousands of distinct CDR3 sequences, 18% seen once. The CDR3 is 15 amino acids. V lost 4 bases, J lost 10 bases, and 10 bases stayed unmatched. Germline-derived CDR1 and CDR2 are KGHSH and LQKENI. This sample comprised PBMCs, obtained before the yellow fever booster vaccination. The chain is built from TRBV18 and TRBJ1-6, with 7 bases fitting TRBD1. The source of this sequence is a man aged 18 to 35 who received the YFV17D yellow fever vaccine. Here the CDR3 DNA reads TGTGCCAGCTCACTGGGAGGGGGGACAGACTCACCCCTCCACTTT. The encoded protein is CASSLGGGTDSPLHF.